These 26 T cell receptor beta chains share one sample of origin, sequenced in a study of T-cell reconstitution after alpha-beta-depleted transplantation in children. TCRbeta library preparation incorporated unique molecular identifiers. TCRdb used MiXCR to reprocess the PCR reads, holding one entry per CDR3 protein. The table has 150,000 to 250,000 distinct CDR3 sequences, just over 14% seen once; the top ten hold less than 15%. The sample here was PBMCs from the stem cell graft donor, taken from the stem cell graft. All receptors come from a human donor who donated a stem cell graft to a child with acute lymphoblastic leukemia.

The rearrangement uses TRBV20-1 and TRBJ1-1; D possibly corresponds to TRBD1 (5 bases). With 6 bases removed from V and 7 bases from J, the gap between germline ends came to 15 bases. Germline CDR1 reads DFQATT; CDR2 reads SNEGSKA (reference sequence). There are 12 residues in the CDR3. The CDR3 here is CSARPSGGEAFF. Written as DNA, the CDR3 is TGCAGTGCCCGGCCCTCGGGGGGTGAAGCTTTCTTT.

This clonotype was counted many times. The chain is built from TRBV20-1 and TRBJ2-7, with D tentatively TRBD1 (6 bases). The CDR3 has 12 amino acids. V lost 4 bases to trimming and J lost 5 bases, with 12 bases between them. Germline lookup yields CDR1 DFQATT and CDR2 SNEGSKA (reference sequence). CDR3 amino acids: CSAKPGDHEQYF. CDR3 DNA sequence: TGCAGTGCTAAACCAGGGGACCACGAGCAGTACTTC.

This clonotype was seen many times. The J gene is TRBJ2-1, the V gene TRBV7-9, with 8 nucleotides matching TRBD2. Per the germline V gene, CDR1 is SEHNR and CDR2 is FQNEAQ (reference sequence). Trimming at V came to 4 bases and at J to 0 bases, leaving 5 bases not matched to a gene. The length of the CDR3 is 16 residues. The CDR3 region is CASSSIAGLSYNEQFF. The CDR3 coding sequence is TGTGCCAGCAGCTCGATAGCGGGACTCTCCTACAATGAGCAGTTCTTC.

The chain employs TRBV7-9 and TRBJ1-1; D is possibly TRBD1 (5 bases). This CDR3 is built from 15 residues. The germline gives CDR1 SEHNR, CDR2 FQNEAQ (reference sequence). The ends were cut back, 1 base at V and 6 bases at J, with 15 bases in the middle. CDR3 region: CASSLGGGLIPEAFF. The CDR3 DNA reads TGTGCCAGCAGCTTAGGGGGGGGATTGATACCTGAAGCTTTCTTT. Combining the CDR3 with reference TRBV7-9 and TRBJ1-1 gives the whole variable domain DTGVSQNPRHKITKRGQNVTFRCDPISEHNRLYWYRQTLGQGPEFLTYFQNEAQLEKSRLLSDRFSAERPKGSFSTLEIQRTEQGDSAMYLCASSLGGGLIPEAFFGQGTRLTVV.

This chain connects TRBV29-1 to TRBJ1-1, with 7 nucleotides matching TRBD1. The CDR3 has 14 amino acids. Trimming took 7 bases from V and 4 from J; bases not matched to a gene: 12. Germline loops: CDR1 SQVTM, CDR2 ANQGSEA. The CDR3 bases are TGCAGCGCAGCTGCCGGGACAGTACCCACTGAAGCTTTCTTT. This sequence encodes CSAAAGTVPTEAFF.

The CDR3 bases are TGCAGTGCTAGAGATCAGAGCCTCTCGGAGACCCAGTACTTC. Translation gives CSARDQSLSETQYF. The chain carries TRBV20-1 and TRBJ2-5; D is uncertain. Germline V gives CDR1 DFQATT, CDR2 SNEGSKA (reference sequence). The CDR3 consists of 14 residues. V lost 0 bases to trimming and J lost 5 bases, with 13 bases between them.

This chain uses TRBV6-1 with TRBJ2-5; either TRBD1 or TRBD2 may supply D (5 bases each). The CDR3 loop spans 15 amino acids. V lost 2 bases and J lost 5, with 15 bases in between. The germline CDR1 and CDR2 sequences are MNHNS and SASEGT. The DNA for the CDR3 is TGTGCCAGCAGTGAATCGCTGGGGGTAGAGGAGACCCAGTACTTC. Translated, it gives CASSESLGVEETQYF.

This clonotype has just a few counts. CDR3 region: CASSPAANRGPGDGYTF. The CDR3 bases are TGTGCCAGCTCACCAGCAGCGAACAGGGGGCCGGGAGATGGCTACACCTTC. The chain joins TRBV18 to TRBJ1-2, with TRBD1 matching over 9 bases. CDR3 size: 17 residues. The J segment lost 6 bases and the V segment lost 2 bases, leaving 13 bases of the junction unmatched. Germline lookup yields CDR1 KGHSH and CDR2 LQKENI.

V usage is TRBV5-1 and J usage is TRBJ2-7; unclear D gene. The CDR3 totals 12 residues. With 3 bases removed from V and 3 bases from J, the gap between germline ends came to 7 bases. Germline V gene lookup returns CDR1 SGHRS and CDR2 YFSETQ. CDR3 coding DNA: TGCGCCAGCAGCTATGGGTACTACGAGCAGTACTTC. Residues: CASSYGYYEQYF. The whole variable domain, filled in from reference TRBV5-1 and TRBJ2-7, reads KAGVTQTPRYLIKTRGQQVTLSCSPISGHRSVSWYQQTPGQGLQFLFEYFSETQRNKGNFPGRFSGRQFSNSRSEMNVSTLELGDSALYLCASSYGYYEQYFGPGTRLTVT.

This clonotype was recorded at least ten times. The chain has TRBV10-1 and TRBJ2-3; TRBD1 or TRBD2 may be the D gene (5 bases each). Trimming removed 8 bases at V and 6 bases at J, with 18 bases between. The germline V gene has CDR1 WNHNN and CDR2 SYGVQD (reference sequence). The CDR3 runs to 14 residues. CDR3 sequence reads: CASSRDPRADTQYF. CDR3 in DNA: TGCGCCAGCTCACGGGACCCCCGAGCGGATACGCAGTATTTT.

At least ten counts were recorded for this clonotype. CDR3 nucleotides: TGTGCCAGCAGTACACGCCTGGGACCCCACTCTGGGGCCAACGTCCTGACTTTC. Protein: CASSTRLGPHSGANVLTF. V is TRBV27 and J is TRBJ2-6; D may correspond to TRBD1 or TRBD2 (5 bases each). Germline V CDR1 and CDR2: MNHEY, SMNVEV (reference sequence). Trimming left V 5 bases short and J 0 bases short, with 17 bases between. The CDR3 is 18 amino acids.

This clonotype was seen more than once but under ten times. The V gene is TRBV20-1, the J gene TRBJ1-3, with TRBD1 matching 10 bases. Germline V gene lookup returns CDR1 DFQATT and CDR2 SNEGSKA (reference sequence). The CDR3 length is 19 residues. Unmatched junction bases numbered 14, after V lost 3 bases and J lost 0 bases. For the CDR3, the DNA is TGCAGTGCTAGGGCCTCGGGACAGGGGTCCTCCTTCTCTGGAAACACCATATATTTT. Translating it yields CSARASGQGSSFSGNTIYF.

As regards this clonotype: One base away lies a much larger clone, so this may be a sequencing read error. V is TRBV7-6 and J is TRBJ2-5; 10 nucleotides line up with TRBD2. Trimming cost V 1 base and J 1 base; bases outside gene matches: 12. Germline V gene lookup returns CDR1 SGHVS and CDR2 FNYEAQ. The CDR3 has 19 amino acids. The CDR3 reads CASSLDSSGRPGAQETQYF. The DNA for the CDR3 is TGTGCCAGCAGCTTAGATAGTAGCGGGAGGCCCGGGGCCCAAGAGACCCAGTACTTC.

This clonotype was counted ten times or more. The CDR3 DNA reads as TGTGCCAGCAGTTATCGGACTAGCTATTTACCCGGGGAGCTGTTTTTT. Translation gives CASSYRTSYLPGELFF. V gene TRBV12-3 or TRBV12-4 combines with J gene TRBJ2-2, with 8 nucleotides matching TRBD2. Trimming removed 4 bases from V and 6 bases from J; junction bases left unmatched: 10. The CDR3 has 16 amino acids.

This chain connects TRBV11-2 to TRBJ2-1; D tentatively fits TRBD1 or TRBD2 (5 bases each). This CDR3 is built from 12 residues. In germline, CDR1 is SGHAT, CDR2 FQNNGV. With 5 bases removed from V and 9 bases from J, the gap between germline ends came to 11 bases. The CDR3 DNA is TGTGCCAGCAGCCCGGGGCGTTTTGAGCAGTTCTTC. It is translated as CASSPGRFEQFF.

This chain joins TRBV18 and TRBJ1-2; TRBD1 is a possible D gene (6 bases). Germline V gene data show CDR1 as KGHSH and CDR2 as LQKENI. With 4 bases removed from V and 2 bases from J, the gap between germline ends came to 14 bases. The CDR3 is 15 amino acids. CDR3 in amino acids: CASSLEFGQNYGYTF. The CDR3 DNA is TGTGCCAGCTCACTCGAATTCGGACAGAACTATGGCTACACCTTC.

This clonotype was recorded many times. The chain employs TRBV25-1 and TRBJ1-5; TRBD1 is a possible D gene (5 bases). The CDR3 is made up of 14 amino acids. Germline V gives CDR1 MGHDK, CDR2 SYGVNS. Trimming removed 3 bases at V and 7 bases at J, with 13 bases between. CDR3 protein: CASSDRGGGQPQHF. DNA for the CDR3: TGTGCCAGCAGTGACCGGGGCGGAGGGCAGCCCCAGCATTTT.

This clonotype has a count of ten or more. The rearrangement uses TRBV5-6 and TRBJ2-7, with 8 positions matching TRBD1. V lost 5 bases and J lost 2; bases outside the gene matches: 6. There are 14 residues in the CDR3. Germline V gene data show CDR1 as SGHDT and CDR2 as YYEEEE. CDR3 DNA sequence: TGTGCCAGCAGAGGACAGGGAAAGACCTACGAGCAGTACTTC. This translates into CASRGQGKTYEQYF.

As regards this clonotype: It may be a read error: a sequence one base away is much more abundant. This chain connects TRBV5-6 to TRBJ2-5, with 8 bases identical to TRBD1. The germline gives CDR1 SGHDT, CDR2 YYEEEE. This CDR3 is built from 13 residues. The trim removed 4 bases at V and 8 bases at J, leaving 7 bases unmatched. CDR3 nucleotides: TGTGCCAGCAGCATCAGGGGGCCGGAAACCCAGTACTTC. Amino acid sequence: CASSIRGPETQYF.

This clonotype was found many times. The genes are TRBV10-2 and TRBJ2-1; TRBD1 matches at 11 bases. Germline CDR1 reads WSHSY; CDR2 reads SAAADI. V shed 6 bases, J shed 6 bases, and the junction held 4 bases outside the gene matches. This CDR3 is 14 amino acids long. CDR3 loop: CASRRGTGGNEQFF. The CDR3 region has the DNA TGCGCCAGCAGAAGGGGGACAGGGGGCAATGAGCAGTTCTTC.

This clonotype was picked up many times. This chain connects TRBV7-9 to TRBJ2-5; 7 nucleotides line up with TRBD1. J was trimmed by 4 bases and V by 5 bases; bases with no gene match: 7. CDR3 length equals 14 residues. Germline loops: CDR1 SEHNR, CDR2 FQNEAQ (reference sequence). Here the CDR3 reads CASSTRQGGETQYF. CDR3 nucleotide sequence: TGTGCCAGCAGCACAAGACAGGGTGGAGAGACCCAGTACTTC.

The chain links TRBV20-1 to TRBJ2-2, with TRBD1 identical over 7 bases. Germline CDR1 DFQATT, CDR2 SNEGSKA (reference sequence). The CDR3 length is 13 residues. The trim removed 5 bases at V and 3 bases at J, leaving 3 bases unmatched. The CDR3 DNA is TGCAGTGCTGTGACAGGGCACACCGGGGAGCTGTTTTTT. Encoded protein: CSAVTGHTGELFF.

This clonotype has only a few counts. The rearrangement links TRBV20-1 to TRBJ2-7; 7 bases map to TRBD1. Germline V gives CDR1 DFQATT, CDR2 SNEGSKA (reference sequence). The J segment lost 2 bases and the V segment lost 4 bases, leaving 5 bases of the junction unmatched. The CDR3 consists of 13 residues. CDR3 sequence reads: CSANRDSPYEQYF. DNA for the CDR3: TGCAGTGCTAACCGGGACAGCCCCTACGAGCAGTACTTC.

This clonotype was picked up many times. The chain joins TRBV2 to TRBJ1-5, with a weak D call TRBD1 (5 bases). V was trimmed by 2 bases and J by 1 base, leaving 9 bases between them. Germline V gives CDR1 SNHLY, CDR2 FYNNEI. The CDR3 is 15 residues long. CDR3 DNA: TGTGCCAGCAGTGAACAGGGAGGCAGCAATCAGCCCCAGCATTTT. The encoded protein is CASSEQGGSNQPQHF.

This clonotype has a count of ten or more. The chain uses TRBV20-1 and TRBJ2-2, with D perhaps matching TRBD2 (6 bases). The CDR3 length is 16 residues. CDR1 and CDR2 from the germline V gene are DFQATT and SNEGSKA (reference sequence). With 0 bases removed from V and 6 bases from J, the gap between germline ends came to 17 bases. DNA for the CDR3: TGCAGTGCTAGAGATGTTAAGCGGGTCGGTTCCGGGGAGCTGTTTTTT. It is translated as CSARDVKRVGSGELFF.

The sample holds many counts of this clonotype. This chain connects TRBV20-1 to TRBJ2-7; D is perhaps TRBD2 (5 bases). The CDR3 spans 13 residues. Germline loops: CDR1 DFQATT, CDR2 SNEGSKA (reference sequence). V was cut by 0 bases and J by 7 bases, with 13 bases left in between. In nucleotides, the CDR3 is TGCAGTGCTAGAGATCCGGGAACCCTGGAGCAGTACTTC. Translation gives CSARDPGTLEQYF.